These 26 T cell receptor beta chains share one sample of origin, sequenced in a study of cytomegalovirus exposure and HLA in healthy donors. 60 Vbeta and 13 Jbeta primers were used in PCR. The repertoire was sequenced with immunoSEQ multiplex PCR; TCRdb's copy has only in-frame clones and lacks some. The table has approximately 200,000 clones, around 76% seen once. The sample consisted of PBMCs. All receptors derive from a man in his thirties or forties in good health and CMV-seronegative.

The rearrangement links TRBV19 to TRBJ2-2; 8 bases agree with TRBD1. The CDR3 is 15 amino acids. V gave up 5 bases and J gave up 6 bases; unmatched junction bases: 8. Germline CDR1 reads LNHDA; CDR2 reads SQIVND (reference sequence). The CDR3 DNA is TGTGCCAGTAGTCCGGACAGGGTGGAGTCCGGGGAGCTGTTTTTT. Residues: CASSPDRVESGELFF.

CDR3 in DNA: TGTGCCAGCAGTCTCGGACTAGCGGGAGGCCACGAGCAGTACTTC. Protein sequence: CASSLGLAGGHEQYF. The V and J genes are TRBV6-5 and TRBJ2-7; the match to TRBD2 covers 14 bases. The CDR3 has 15 residues. V shed 5 bases, J shed 5 bases, and the junction held 5 bases outside the gene matches. The germline V gene has CDR1 MNHEY and CDR2 SVGAGI.

This clone showed up just a few times. J is TRBJ1-5 and V is TRBV27; 8 positions agree with TRBD1. V gave up 6 bases and J gave up 2 bases; unmatched junction bases: 9. The V gene's germline CDR1 is MNHEY and CDR2 SMNVEV (reference sequence). The CDR3 length is 16 residues. The CDR3 DNA is TGTGCCAGCAGCCTGGACCCAGGGGGCGGCAATCAGCCCCAGCATTTT. This translates into CASSLDPGGGNQPQHF.

The chain combines TRBV28 with TRBJ2-7; D possibly corresponds to TRBD2 (5 bases). The CDR3 has 9 residues. The V gene's germline CDR1 is MDHEN and CDR2 SYDVKM. The V end lost 11 bases, the J end lost 6 bases, and 8 bases lay between the germline ends. CDR3 loop: CAPSSEQYF. The CDR3, as DNA: TGTGCCCCTAGCTCCGAGCAGTACTTC.

The genes are TRBV18 and TRBJ2-5, with D possibly matching TRBD2 (6 bases). CDR3 size: 11 residues. Germline V lookup: CDR1 KGHSH, CDR2 LQKENI. The CDR3 loop is CAAGSGETQYF. DNA for the CDR3: TGTGCGGCGGGATCGGGGGAGACCCAGTACTTC.

This rearrangement joins TRBV30 to TRBJ1-2, with D unclear. CDR3 length equals 13 residues. V gave up 1 base and J gave up 4 bases, with 10 bases separating them. Germline CDR1 and CDR2: GTSNPN and SVGIG (reference sequence). In nucleotides, the CDR3 is TGTGCCTGGAGTGGCAGCGCGGGCTATGGCTACACCTTC. This gives the protein CAWSGSAGYGYTF.

The chain recombines TRBV28 with TRBJ1-5; weak D call: TRBD1 (6 bases). The germline V gene encodes CDR1 MDHEN and CDR2 SYDVKM. Between the trimmed V and J ends, which lost 7 bases and 4 bases, there was a span of 11 bases. The CDR3 totals 13 residues. CDR3 in amino acids: CASILQGNQPQHF. CDR3 nucleotides: TGTGCCAGCATACTCCAGGGGAATCAGCCCCAGCATTTT.

DNA for the CDR3: TGCGCCAGCAGCCCCGTCGCGGGAAGAAACAATGAGCAGTTCTTC. Translating gives CASSPVAGRNNEQFF. The chain couples TRBV5-1 to TRBJ2-1; tentative D call: TRBD2 (6 bases). CDR3 length: 15 amino acids. V lost 4 bases, J lost 5 bases, and 16 bases lay in between. Per germline, CDR1 SGHRS and CDR2 YFSETQ.

The chain couples TRBV2 to TRBJ2-7; 9 bases match TRBD1. CDR1 SNHLY and CDR2 FYNNEI come from the germline V gene. Germline trimming cut 3 bases from V and 4 bases from J; bases unmatched to any gene: 7. This CDR3 spans 15 amino acids. The CDR3 DNA is TGTGCCAGCAGTGATGTTAGGGACAGGGCTTACGAGCAGTACTTC. Translation: CASSDVRDRAYEQYF.

Comments on this clone: The same CDR3 also results from other DNA sequences found in this sample. The rearrangement uses TRBV15 and TRBJ2-7, with a tentative D call TRBD1 (6 bases). Germline values: CDR1 LNHNV, CDR2 YYDKDF (reference sequence). The CDR3 is 14 amino acids. Trimming removed 0 bases from V and 4 bases from J, with 10 bases in between. The CDR3 DNA reads TGTGCCACCAGCAGAGACAGGGGATCGTACGAGCAGTACTTC. Amino acid sequence: CATSRDRGSYEQYF.

The chain joins TRBV29-1 to TRBJ2-7, with D possibly matching TRBD1 (6 bases). The CDR3 is made up of 13 amino acids. V lost 4 bases, J lost 7 bases, and 17 bases lay in between. The germline gives CDR1 SQVTM, CDR2 ANQGSEA. The CDR3 loop reads CSVAFGRGGEQYF. DNA of the CDR3: TGCAGCGTTGCGTTCGGCAGGGGCGGTGAGCAGTACTTC.

The V call is TRBV5-1, the J call TRBJ1-1; the D is unclear. The CDR3 runs to 14 residues. Germline V gives CDR1 SGHRS, CDR2 YFSETQ. Trimming removed 2 bases from V and 3 bases from J, with 11 bases in between. This CDR3 reads CASSFSQPDTEAFF. CDR3 DNA: TGCGCCAGCAGCTTCTCCCAACCAGACACTGAAGCTTTCTTT. Using reference TRBV5-1 and TRBJ1-1 for the parts outside the CDR3, the full variable domain is KAGVTQTPRYLIKTRGQQVTLSCSPISGHRSVSWYQQTPGQGLQFLFEYFSETQRNKGNFPGRFSGRQFSNSRSEMNVSTLELGDSALYLCASSFSQPDTEAFFGQGTRLTVV.

This chain connects TRBV28 to TRBJ2-7; TRBD1 agrees at 10 bases. CDR1 is MDHEN, CDR2 SYDVKM, per germline. With V trimmed by 8 bases and J by 2 bases, 9 bases remained unmatched. This CDR3 has 15 amino acids. The CDR3 is CASLFRGQGAYEQYF. The CDR3 bases are TGTGCCAGCCTTTTCCGAGGACAGGGGGCCTACGAGCAGTACTTC.

The rearrangement links TRBV23-1 to TRBJ2-5; 8 nucleotides line up with TRBD2. Judging by the DNA end, TRBJ2-7 fits better; the J call may be wrong. TRBV23-1 falls under the ORF class, with uncertain function. The CDR3 runs 17 residues. The CDR3 loop reads CASSHSPSAGVYYEQYF. CDR3 nucleotide sequence: TGCGCCAGCAGTCATTCGCCCTCAGCGGGAGTCTACTACGAGCAGTACTTC.

The gene calls are TRBV19 and TRBJ2-5; 13 nucleotides line up with TRBD2. J lost 4 bases, V lost 4 bases, and 6 bases had no gene match. CDR3 length equals 16 residues. CDR1 LNHDA and CDR2 SQIVND come from the germline V gene (reference sequence). The CDR3 spells CASSNLLAGGGETQYF. The CDR3, as DNA: TGTGCCAGTAGTAACCTACTAGCGGGAGGGGGAGAGACCCAGTACTTC.

The chain recombines TRBV9 with TRBJ2-1, with TRBD1 matching over 8 bases. The CDR3 runs 18 residues. V gave up 0 bases and J gave up 0 bases; unmatched junction bases: 8. The germline V gene has CDR1 SGDLS and CDR2 YYNGEE. The CDR3 region has the DNA TGTGCCAGCAGCGTAGACCCAGGGGGCAAGAGCTCCTACAATGAGCAGTTCTTC. Protein: CASSVDPGGKSSYNEQFF.

The chain employs TRBV5-4 and TRBJ1-4; D is perhaps TRBD1 (5 bases). V lost 2 bases, J lost 5 bases, and 16 bases lay in between. The CDR3 runs to 16 residues. Per the germline V gene, CDR1 is SGHNT and CDR2 is YYREEE (reference sequence). This CDR3 reads CASSFGGTGPNEKLFF. The CDR3 DNA is TGTGCCAGCAGCTTCGGTGGAACAGGCCCCAATGAAAAACTGTTTTTT.

The chain employs TRBV29-1 and TRBJ2-7; 10 nucleotides match TRBD1. V lost 6 bases to trimming and J lost 0 bases; unmatched junction nucleotides: 2. This CDR3 contains 13 residues. CDR1 is SQVTM, CDR2 ANQGSEA, per germline. CDR3 residues: CSVGTGDSYEQYF. DNA for the CDR3: TGCAGCGTGGGGACAGGGGACTCCTACGAGCAGTACTTC.

The V gene is TRBV28, the J gene TRBJ2-7; perhaps TRBD1 as D (6 bases). Between the trimmed V and J ends, which lost 6 bases and 0 bases, there was a span of 12 bases. CDR3 length: 14 residues. The germline CDR1 and CDR2 sequences are MDHEN and SYDVKM. The CDR3 protein is CASRTGLSSYEQYF. The DNA for the CDR3 is TGTGCCAGCAGGACAGGACTTAGCTCCTACGAGCAGTACTTC. Full variable domain (outside the CDR3, taken from reference TRBV28 and TRBJ2-7): DVKVTQSSRYLVKRTGEKVFLECVQDMDHENMFWYRQDPGLGLRLIYFSYDVKMKEKGDIPEGYSVSREKKERFSLILESASTNQTSMYLCASRTGLSSYEQYFGPGTRLTVT.

The chain joins TRBV15 to TRBJ2-6; D possibly corresponds to TRBD2 (5 bases). Germline values: CDR1 LNHNV, CDR2 YYDKDF (reference sequence). V was trimmed by 3 bases and J by 3 bases, leaving 9 bases between them. This CDR3 has 15 amino acids. The CDR3 DNA is TGTGCCACCAGCAGGAGGGAGAATGGGGCCAACGTCCTGACTTTC. Amino acids: CATSRRENGANVLTF.

This chain uses TRBV5-1 with TRBJ2-7, with 9 bases identical to TRBD2. The CDR3 extends over 16 amino acids. Looked up from germline, CDR1 is SGHRS and CDR2 is YFSETQ. The trim removed 0 bases at V and 9 bases at J, leaving 13 bases unmatched. The CDR3 spells CASSLGIAGVAQGQYF. The DNA of the CDR3 is TGCGCCAGCAGCTTGGGGATAGCGGGAGTTGCTCAGGGGCAGTACTTC.

This chain uses TRBV7-9 with TRBJ2-1, with TRBD2 matching 10 bases. Germline CDR1 reads SEHNR; CDR2 reads FQNEAQ (reference sequence). The V and J ends lost 2 bases and 7 bases, in that order; junction bases with no gene match: 14. The CDR3 loop spans 18 amino acids. CDR3 loop: CASSLQGALSGRNNEQFF. DNA of the CDR3: TGTGCCAGCAGCTTACAGGGGGCGCTTAGCGGGAGGAATAATGAGCAGTTCTTC.

The DNA of the CDR3 is TGTGCCAGCAGCTTAGGAGCAGATACGCAGTATTTT. It codes for CASSLGADTQYF. The genes are TRBV7-2 and TRBJ2-3; no firm D call. Germline V gene sequence: CDR1 SGHTA, CDR2 FQGNSA. The CDR3 totals 12 residues. V dropped 1 base and J dropped 4 bases, with 3 bases sitting between them.

This rearrangement joins TRBV2 to TRBJ2-2, with D perhaps TRBD2 (5 bases). Per the germline V gene, CDR1 is SNHLY and CDR2 is FYNNEI. Trimming stripped 3 bases from V and 6 bases from J, with 8 bases between. This CDR3 contains 13 residues. CDR3 DNA: TGTGCCAGCAGTGACACTAGTGCCGGGGAGCTGTTTTTT. Translating it yields CASSDTSAGELFF.

V is TRBV4-1 and J is TRBJ2-5, with 7 bases lining up with TRBD2. Germline values: CDR1 MGHRA, CDR2 YSYEKL. V was clipped by 0 bases and J by 4 bases; unmatched bases: 8. The CDR3 is made up of 16 amino acids. The DNA of the CDR3 is TGCGCCAGCAGCCAAGAGGATGGGAGGGATCGAGAGACCCAGTACTTC. It specifies CASSQEDGRDRETQYF.

The chain links TRBV19 to TRBJ2-7, with 7 positions matching TRBD1. Germline V gene sequence: CDR1 LNHDA, CDR2 SQIVND (reference sequence). The CDR3 sequence is 15 residues long. Germline trimming cut 1 base from V and 3 bases from J; bases unmatched to any gene: 6. The CDR3 DNA sequence: TGTGCCAGTAGTATAGTAACAGGGGATCTCTACGAGCAGTACTTC. Encoded protein: CASSIVTGDLYEQYF.